Presented here are 27 T cell receptor beta chains from one specimen sequenced in a study of T-cell reconstitution after alpha-beta-depleted transplantation in children. Researchers prepared the TCRbeta library using unique molecular identifiers, the study reports. TCRdb reanalysed the PCR reads using MiXCR and keeps one entry per CDR3 protein. The data contain about 580,000 distinct CDR3 sequences, under 30% of them seen just once; the ten biggest clones take up roughly 15%. This specimen consisted of PBMCs, mostly from graft donor cells, obtained 360 days after TCRalphabeta/CD19-depleted stem cell transplant. These TCRs come from a boy under two years old who had a stem cell transplant for acute myeloid leukemia, so the T cells may come from the graft donor.

This clonotype was seen ten or more times. The chain couples TRBV29-1 to TRBJ2-3; 7 positions match TRBD2. V was clipped by 7 bases and J by 5 bases; unmatched bases: 15. CDR1 and CDR2 from the germline V gene are SQVTM and ANQGSEA. The CDR3 covers 15 residues. This chain's CDR3 is CSGGRGAGGGDTQYF. The CDR3 nucleotides read TGCAGCGGGGGCCGTGGGGCTGGCGGGGGAGATACGCAGTATTTT.

This chain joins TRBV7-6 and TRBJ2-3; 10 nucleotides match TRBD1. V shed 5 bases, J shed 4 bases, and the junction held 15 bases outside the gene matches. The CDR3 sequence is 18 residues long. Looked up from germline, CDR1 is SGHVS and CDR2 is FNYEAQ. CDR3 coding DNA: TGTGCCAGCAGCCCAGGCCCAGGACAGGGGGTTGGGGCAGATACGCAGTATTTT. It encodes CASSPGPGQGVGADTQYF. Full variable domain (outside the CDR3, taken from reference TRBV7-6 and TRBJ2-3): GAGVSQSPRYKVTKRGQDVALRCDPISGHVSLYWYRQALGQGPEFLTYFNYEAQQDKSGLPNDRFSAERPEGSISTLTIQRTEQRDSAMYRCASSPGPGQGVGADTQYFGPGTRLTVL.

This clonotype has a handful of counts. The chain couples TRBV6-5 to TRBJ1-2, with TRBD1 matching 7 bases. Germline CDR1 and CDR2: MNHEY and SVGAGI. This CDR3 has 15 residues. The V and J ends lost 0 bases and 6 bases, in that order; junction bases with no gene match: 7. DNA for the CDR3: TGTGCCAGCAGTTACTCTCTCCGACAGGGCAATGGCTACACCTTC. This codes for CASSYSLRQGNGYTF.

V and J are TRBV5-1 and TRBJ2-7, with D possibly being TRBD1 (5 bases). Trimming left V 3 bases short and J 4 bases short, with 14 bases between. CDR1 and CDR2 from the germline V gene are SGHRS and YFSETQ. The CDR3 extends over 14 amino acids. CDR3 bases: TGCGCCAGCAGCTGCATGCACAGGAGTTACGAGCAGTACGTC. Protein sequence: CASSCMHRSYEQYV.

This sequence joins TRBV20-1 and TRBJ2-5; TRBD2 is a possible D gene (7 bases). Trimming removed 3 bases from V and 4 bases from J, with 12 bases in between. Germline V CDR1 and CDR2: DFQATT, SNEGSKA (reference sequence). The length of the CDR3 is 13 residues. The CDR3 DNA reads TGCAGTGCTAGGGGGGGGGGCGTAGAGACCCAGTACTTC. Protein product: CSARGGGVETQYF.

This clonotype came up a few times. The genes are TRBV14 and TRBJ1-2, with D maybe TRBD1 (6 bases). Trimming cost V 2 bases and J 7 bases, with 14 bases left between them. Germline V gene lookup returns CDR1 SGHDN and CDR2 FVKESK. The CDR3 has 14 residues. The CDR3 protein is CASSQFQTGSGYTF. For the CDR3, the DNA is TGTGCCAGCAGCCAATTTCAGACAGGATCTGGCTACACCTTC.

The V gene is TRBV11-2, the J gene TRBJ2-3; 11 bases line up with TRBD1. This CDR3 comprises 16 residues. The germline gives CDR1 SGHAT, CDR2 FQNNGV. J was trimmed by 6 bases and V by 1 base; bases with no gene match: 6. The CDR3: CASSLVEDRGPDTQYF. As DNA, the CDR3 is TGTGCCAGCAGCTTAGTCGAGGACAGGGGGCCGGATACGCAGTATTTT.

V usage is TRBV7-6 and J usage is TRBJ1-1, with D hard to call. V lost 4 bases, J lost 4 bases, and 16 bases lay in between. CDR1 is SGHVS and CDR2 is FNYEAQ in the germline V gene. The CDR3 runs to 15 residues. CDR3 residues: CASSSLDGEGTEAFF. In nucleotides, the CDR3 is TGTGCCAGCAGCTCCTTAGATGGGGAGGGCACTGAAGCTTTCTTT.

This clonotype was counted between two and nine times. This chain uses TRBV20-1 with TRBJ2-3; possibly TRBD1 for D (6 bases). Per the germline V gene, CDR1 is DFQATT and CDR2 is SNEGSKA (reference sequence). V lost 3 bases to trimming and J lost 6 bases, with 16 bases between them. The CDR3 is 14 amino acids. The CDR3 DNA sequence: TGCAGTGCTAGGTCGGCAGGGGCTCCGGATACGCAGTATTTT. It yields the protein CSARSAGAPDTQYF.

This chain links TRBV7-3 with TRBJ1-6, with no clear D. The CDR3 has 14 residues. Germline V CDR1 and CDR2: SGHTA, FQGTGA. Trimming cost V 5 bases and J 10 bases, with 15 bases left between them. The CDR3 is CASSQDLGGSPLHF. The DNA for the CDR3 is TGTGCCAGCAGCCAGGACCTTGGAGGATCACCCCTCCACTTT.

There are many counts of this clonotype. This chain uses TRBV7-8 with TRBJ2-1, with D possibly TRBD1 on 8 matching bases. V shed 4 bases and J shed 7 bases, with 17 bases lying between them. The germline CDR1 and CDR2 sequences are SGHVS and FQNEAQ. This CDR3 is built from 15 residues. CDR3 nucleotides: TGTGCCAGCAGCTGGACAGGGAACGGGGGGAATGAGCAGTTCTTC. This codes for CASSWTGNGGNEQFF.

This clonotype was seen a few times. The genes are TRBV24-1 and TRBJ2-2; TRBD2 aligns across 7 bases. The germline V gene has CDR1 KGHDR and CDR2 SFDVKD. The V segment lost 5 bases and the J segment 3 bases; nucleotides outside the gene matches: 8. The CDR3 runs to 16 residues. The CDR3 protein is CATSGLAVADTGELFF. In nucleotides, the CDR3 is TGTGCCACCAGTGGTCTAGCGGTTGCGGACACCGGGGAGCTGTTTTTT.

This chain links TRBV20-1 with TRBJ2-6; D could derive from TRBD1 or TRBD2 (6 bases each). The CDR3 has 18 amino acids. Germline loops: CDR1 DFQATT, CDR2 SNEGSKA (reference sequence). Trimming removed 2 bases from V and 0 bases from J, with 17 bases in between. CDR3 in amino acids: CSARNGWGALSGANVLTF. In nucleotides, the CDR3 is TGCAGTGCTAGAAACGGTTGGGGGGCGCTCTCTGGGGCCAACGTCCTGACTTTC.

This clonotype showed up just a few times. The chain has TRBV6-6 and TRBJ1-4, with 7 bases lining up with TRBD1. Unmatched junction bases numbered 4, after V lost 2 bases and J lost 10 bases. Germline V gene sequence: CDR1 MNHNY, CDR2 SVGAGI (reference sequence). The CDR3 length is 13 residues. The CDR3 is CASSYTGDGKLFF. CDR3 coding DNA: TGTGCCAGCAGTTACACAGGGGATGGAAAACTGTTTTTT.

This clonotype was recorded only once. V usage is TRBV7-6 and J usage is TRBJ1-5, with TRBD1 matching 8 bases. The CDR3 spans 14 residues. V was clipped by 5 bases and J by 3 bases; unmatched bases: 3. The germline V gene has CDR1 SGHVS and CDR2 FNYEAQ. CDR3 nucleotides: TGTGCCAGCAGCCTGGACAGGGCCAATCAGCCCCAGCATTTT. It yields the protein CASSLDRANQPQHF.

This clonotype showed up many times. The chain is built from TRBV6-5 and TRBJ2-7; the D call may be TRBD1 or TRBD2 (6 bases each). CDR1 is MNHEY and CDR2 is SVGAGI in the germline V gene. V shed 0 bases and J shed 6 bases, with 18 bases lying between them. The CDR3 consists of 16 residues. The CDR3: CASSYSRGTGVGEQYF. Here the CDR3 DNA reads TGTGCCAGCAGTTACTCGAGGGGGACTGGGGTGGGCGAGCAGTACTTC.

V usage is TRBV6-6 and J usage is TRBJ1-2; the D gene is possibly TRBD1 (5 bases). CDR3 length: 13 amino acids. Germline CDR1 and CDR2: MNHNY and SVGAGI (reference sequence). Trimming shortened V by 2 bases and J by 8 bases, and 12 bases separated the two germline ends. This CDR3 is CASSYDGAGGYTF. For the CDR3, the DNA is TGTGCCAGCAGTTACGACGGGGCGGGAGGCTACACCTTC.

The V call is TRBV5-5, the J call TRBJ2-7, with D perhaps matching TRBD1 (6 bases). Looked up from germline, CDR1 is SGHKS and CDR2 is YYEKEE (reference sequence). The V and J ends lost 0 bases and 2 bases respectively, with 9 bases between them. CDR3 length: 14 residues. The CDR3 region has the DNA TGTGCCAGCAGCTTGGCTGGACAGACCTACGAGCAGTACTTC. Translating it yields CASSLAGQTYEQYF.

This chain uses TRBV13 with TRBJ2-1; TRBD2 is a possible D gene (5 bases). The CDR3 is 14 amino acids. V gave up 6 bases and J gave up 6 bases, with 15 bases separating them. Germline V gene sequence: CDR1 PRHDT, CDR2 FYEKMQ (reference sequence). The CDR3 sequence is CASSYGLTPNEQFF. The CDR3, as DNA: TGTGCCAGCAGTTACGGACTGACCCCCAATGAGCAGTTCTTC.

This clonotype was seen repeatedly, ten times or more. V and J are TRBV5-1 and TRBJ2-5, with D perhaps assigned TRBD1 or TRBD2 (5 bases each). Germline V gene lookup returns CDR1 SGHRS and CDR2 YFSETQ. The CDR3 runs to 14 residues. V lost 2 bases and J 4 bases, leaving 12 bases between the germline ends. The CDR3: CASSFSPGAETQYF. CDR3 nucleotides: TGCGCCAGCAGCTTTTCACCCGGGGCAGAGACCCAGTACTTC. Variable domain in full (rest from reference TRBV5-1 and TRBJ2-5): KAGVTQTPRYLIKTRGQQVTLSCSPISGHRSVSWYQQTPGQGLQFLFEYFSETQRNKGNFPGRFSGRQFSNSRSEMNVSTLELGDSALYLCASSFSPGAETQYFGPGTRLLVL.

This clonotype has only a few counts. This sequence joins TRBV4-3 and TRBJ1-3; D not resolved. Germline V gives CDR1 LGHNA, CDR2 YSLEER. Trimming cost V 0 bases and J 0 bases, with 12 bases left between them. There are 17 residues in the CDR3. The CDR3 coding sequence is TGCGCCAGCAGCCAAGAAGTGGACCAACTCTCTGGAAACACCATATATTTT. Translation: CASSQEVDQLSGNTIYF.

The V call is TRBV7-8, the J call TRBJ2-5; D might be TRBD2 (5 bases). There are 12 residues in the CDR3. The V and J ends lost 11 bases and 2 bases respectively, with 12 bases between them. Germline CDR1 is SGHVS and CDR2 is FQNEAQ. The CDR3 reads CASLAPQETQYF. The CDR3 DNA reads TGTGCCTCCCTAGCCCCTCAAGAGACCCAGTACTTC.

This clonotype was seen more than once but under ten times. This chain uses TRBV11-3 with TRBJ2-1; possibly TRBD2 for D (6 bases). Trimming shortened V by 5 bases and J by 7 bases, and 18 bases separated the two germline ends. The CDR3 consists of 15 residues. Germline values: CDR1 SGHNT, CDR2 YENEEA. CDR3 coding DNA: TGTGCCAGCAGCGTCCTAGGCGGGGCCGGAAATGAGCAGTTCTTC. It encodes CASSVLGGAGNEQFF.

This clonotype was seen many times. This chain uses TRBV6-1 with TRBJ2-2; TRBD2 matches at 9 bases. Germline CDR1 reads MNHNS; CDR2 reads SASEGT. With 5 bases clipped from V and 0 bases from J, the junction kept 4 bases outside the gene matches. This CDR3 has 16 residues. The CDR3: CASSRSGGPNTGELFF. CDR3 nucleotide sequence: TGTGCCAGCAGTCGGAGCGGGGGGCCGAACACCGGGGAGCTGTTTTTT.

This chain connects TRBV5-1 to TRBJ2-5; the D gene is possibly TRBD1 (5 bases). CDR3 length: 13 residues. The germline V gene encodes CDR1 SGHRS and CDR2 YFSETQ. The ends were cut back, 4 bases at V and 5 bases at J, with 12 bases in the middle. The CDR3 loop is CASSPVWGETQYF. Here the CDR3 DNA reads TGCGCCAGCAGCCCCGTTTGGGGCGAGACCCAGTACTTC.

This clonotype was found once. The chain carries TRBV3-1 and TRBJ2-2; unclear D gene. Germline CDR1 is LGHDT and CDR2 is YNNKEL (reference sequence). This CDR3 has 17 residues. Trimming removed 2 bases from V and 1 base from J, with 14 bases in between. In DNA form, the CDR3 reads TGTGCCAGCAGCCAAACACGTTGGGTGCGGAACACCGGGGAGCTGTTTTTT. Amino acid sequence: CASSQTRWVRNTGELFF.

There are many counts of this clonotype. The chain is built from TRBV2 and TRBJ1-2; D is undetermined. In germline, CDR1 is SNHLY, CDR2 FYNNEI. This CDR3 comprises 16 residues. Trimming took 2 bases from V and 8 from J, leaving 21 bases between them. The chain's CDR3 is CASSEWGTDISGGYTF. For the CDR3, the DNA is TGTGCCAGCAGTGAATGGGGAACCGACATATCTGGCGGCTACACCTTC.